The 26 T cell receptor beta chains presented below share a single source sample, sequenced in a study of shared clonotypes between healthy human individuals. Clones were sequenced by immunoSEQ multiplex PCR, and TCRdb holds only the in-frame ones, with some missing. The table has hundreds of thousands of clones, about 96% seen once. Material: memory CD8+ T cells sorted from blood. As for subset: CD45RO+ cells pooled with CCR7-negative TemRA cells. These receptors came from a man under 40 in good health.

This rearrangement joins TRBV30 to TRBJ2-7; no clear D. The germline V gene has CDR1 GTSNPN and CDR2 SVGIG (reference sequence). This CDR3 has 14 amino acids. With 3 bases removed from V and 3 bases from J, the gap between germline ends came to 15 bases. In DNA form, the CDR3 reads TGTGCCTGGAGCCGATCCCGCCTAATCTACGAGCAGTACTTC. Translated, it gives CAWSRSRLIYEQYF.

This clone has only one observation. The chain links TRBV4-2 to TRBJ2-2; 7 nucleotides match TRBD2. The CDR3 extends over 16 amino acids. The V and J ends lost 4 bases and 4 bases, in that order; junction bases with no gene match: 9. The germline gives CDR1 LGHNA, CDR2 YNFKEQ. CDR3 sequence reads: CASSPTPLAATGELFF. Here the CDR3 DNA reads TGTGCCAGCAGCCCCACCCCCCTAGCGGCCACCGGGGAGCTGTTTTTT.

The chain links TRBV28 to TRBJ2-2, with D tentatively TRBD1 (6 bases). Per germline, CDR1 MDHEN and CDR2 SYDVKM. The CDR3 covers 14 residues. Trimming cost V 5 bases and J 3 bases, with 10 bases left between them. This chain's CDR3 is CASSRRQDTGELFF. The CDR3 DNA reads TGTGCCAGCAGTAGAAGACAGGACACCGGGGAGCTGTTTTTT.

The rearrangement joins TRBV5-4 to TRBJ2-7; tentative D call: TRBD1 (5 bases). V shed 2 bases and J shed 5 bases, with 17 bases lying between them. Germline values: CDR1 SGHNT, CDR2 YYREEE (reference sequence). This CDR3 is built from 15 residues. The DNA of the CDR3 is TGTGCCAGCAGCTTAGGAACAGCTCAGGGAAACGAGCAGTACTTC. This translates into CASSLGTAQGNEQYF.

The V and J genes are TRBV1 and TRBJ2-5. TRBV1 corresponds to a pseudogene. The CDR3 length is 18 residues. CDR3 sequence: CTSSQVSVGQKCQETQYF. CDR3 nucleotide sequence: TGCACCAGCAGCCAAGTTTCCGTAGGGCAGAAGTGCCAAGAGACCCAGTACTTC.

The chain recombines TRBV30 with TRBJ2-1, with TRBD2 identical over 7 bases. The CDR3 loop spans 14 amino acids. The V and J ends lost 5 bases and 3 bases, in that order; junction bases with no gene match: 7. Germline V gene data show CDR1 as GTSNPN and CDR2 as SVGIG (reference sequence). CDR3 nucleotide sequence: TGTGCCTGGCAGTGGGGCGGGGGCTACAATGAGCAGTTCTTC. It specifies CAWQWGGGYNEQFF.

The CDR3 DNA sequence: TGTGCCAGCACCCATGGCACTGAAGCTTTCTTT. Its protein product is CASTHGTEAFF. V gene TRBV28 combines with J gene TRBJ1-1; D not resolved. Germline V gene lookup returns CDR1 MDHEN and CDR2 SYDVKM. V shed 7 bases and J shed 4 bases, with 7 bases lying between them. This CDR3 spans 11 amino acids. The whole variable domain, filled in from reference TRBV28 and TRBJ1-1, reads DVKVTQSSRYLVKRTGEKVFLECVQDMDHENMFWYRQDPGLGLRLIYFSYDVKMKEKGDIPEGYSVSREKKERFSLILESASTNQTSMYLCASTHGTEAFFGQGTRLTVV.

The chain uses TRBV28 and TRBJ1-3; D ambiguous. The V end was cut by 6 bases, the J end by 0 bases, with 9 bases between. The CDR3 consists of 14 residues. Germline lookup yields CDR1 MDHEN and CDR2 SYDVKM. As DNA, the CDR3 is TGTGCCAGCAGGGACGCTAACTCTGGAAACACCATATATTTT. It specifies CASRDANSGNTIYF.

The chain couples TRBV29-1 to TRBJ2-5; D perhaps matches TRBD2 (5 bases). V was pared by 6 bases and J by 4 bases, with 21 bases between. The CDR3 length is 15 residues. Germline CDR1 is SQVTM and CDR2 is ANQGSEA. Here the CDR3 reads CSVRASSALLETQYF. The CDR3 nucleotides read TGCAGCGTAAGGGCCAGTAGCGCTCTATTAGAGACCCAGTACTTC.

V usage is TRBV20-1 and J usage is TRBJ1-2; D gene ambiguous. The CDR3 contains 11 residues. The germline V and J ends were trimmed by 8 bases and 4 bases, with 11 bases remaining between them. Looked up from germline, CDR1 is DFQATT and CDR2 is SNEGSKA (reference sequence). The CDR3 DNA follows: TGCAGTCCCCCTCCAGGCTATGGCTACACCTTC. Translation: CSPPPGYGYTF.

The J gene is TRBJ2-3, the V gene TRBV28, with TRBD2 matching over 11 bases. CDR1 is MDHEN, CDR2 SYDVKM, per germline. With 4 bases clipped from V and 2 bases from J, the junction kept 14 bases outside the gene matches. This CDR3 region has 19 residues. In nucleotides, the CDR3 is TGTGCCAGCAGTTATCCCCCCGTGACTAGCGGGATTACCACAGATACGCAGTATTTT. Translation: CASSYPPVTSGITTDTQYF.

This chain uses TRBV28 with TRBJ2-7; TRBD2 matches at 7 bases. V dropped 6 bases and J dropped 1; count of bases not matched to a gene: 12. The CDR3 has 16 amino acids. CDR1 and CDR2 from the germline V gene are MDHEN and SYDVKM. This CDR3 reads CASSRNRDYSSYEQYF. CDR3 nucleotide sequence: TGTGCCAGCAGCCGAAACCGGGACTACAGTTCCTACGAGCAGTACTTC.

The chain carries TRBV28 and TRBJ2-5; possible D gene TRBD2, 6 bases. Germline CDR1 reads MDHEN; CDR2 reads SYDVKM. This CDR3 has 15 residues. Trimming removed 1 base at V and 9 bases at J, with 18 bases between. CDR3 in DNA: TGTGCCAGCAGTTTATATGGGGCGGGAATAGCGGCCCAGTACTTC. It codes for CASSLYGAGIAAQYF. Based on the CDR3 plus reference TRBV28 and TRBJ2-5, the full variable domain is DVKVTQSSRYLVKRTGEKVFLECVQDMDHENMFWYRQDPGLGLRLIYFSYDVKMKEKGDIPEGYSVSREKKERFSLILESASTNQTSMYLCASSLYGAGIAAQYFGPGTRLLVL.

This sequence joins TRBV28 and TRBJ2-7; 9 bases fit TRBD1. CDR1 and CDR2 from the germline V gene are MDHEN and SYDVKM. The CDR3 contains 15 residues. Trimming removed 6 bases from V and 2 bases from J; junction bases left unmatched: 8. Here the CDR3 reads CASRDTGGAAYEQYF. CDR3 sequence (DNA): TGTGCCAGCAGAGATACAGGGGGCGCAGCCTACGAGCAGTACTTC. Full variable domain (rest looked up from reference TRBV28 and TRBJ2-7): DVKVTQSSRYLVKRTGEKVFLECVQDMDHENMFWYRQDPGLGLRLIYFSYDVKMKEKGDIPEGYSVSREKKERFSLILESASTNQTSMYLCASRDTGGAAYEQYFGPGTRLTVT.

This sequence joins TRBV7-9 and TRBJ1-2, with 10 bases lining up with TRBD1. Germline V gene data show CDR1 as SEHNR and CDR2 as FQNEAQ (reference sequence). This CDR3 is 14 amino acids long. The V and J ends lost 2 bases and 8 bases, in that order; junction bases with no gene match: 5. The CDR3 DNA follows: TGTGCCAGCAGCTTACCGGGACAGGGGAAGGGCTACACCTTC. Translated, it gives CASSLPGQGKGYTF.

This chain uses TRBV10-2 with TRBJ2-1; TRBD1 agrees at 10 bases. This CDR3 has 18 residues. The germline V gene encodes CDR1 WSHSY and CDR2 SAAADI. Trimming cost V 0 bases and J 7 bases; bases outside gene matches: 12. The CDR3 DNA reads TGCGCCAGCAGTGAGTCCGCCCTGGGACAGGGGAGGGGAAATGAGCAGTTCTTC. It codes for CASSESALGQGRGNEQFF.

This chain connects TRBV9 to TRBJ1-2, with D unclear. Germline V gives CDR1 SGDLS, CDR2 YYNGEE. V shed 0 bases and J shed 2 bases, with 8 bases lying between them. The length of the CDR3 is 14 residues. In nucleotides, the CDR3 is TGTGCCAGCAGCGTAGGCCCGGGAAACTATGGCTACACCTTC. Amino acids: CASSVGPGNYGYTF.

This clone was recorded only once. This chain uses TRBV6-1 with TRBJ1-5; 10 bases match TRBD1. Germline V gives CDR1 MNHNS, CDR2 SASEGT. The CDR3 length is 18 residues. J lost 4 bases, V lost 6 bases, and 15 bases had no gene match. Here the CDR3 reads CASSEPGQGNYRNQPQHF. The CDR3 DNA reads TGTGCCAGCAGCGAACCGGGACAGGGGAATTATAGGAATCAGCCCCAGCATTTT.

The genes are TRBV6-5 and TRBJ2-4; no clear D gene. Per the germline V gene, CDR1 is MNHEY and CDR2 is SVGAGI. CDR3 length equals 11 residues. V shed 6 bases and J shed 6 bases, with 6 bases lying between them. The chain's CDR3 is CASRYLNIQYF. In nucleotides, the CDR3 is TGTGCCAGCAGATACCTAAACATTCAGTACTTC.

This chain links TRBV27 with TRBJ2-5, with a possible D match to TRBD1 (6 bases). The length of the CDR3 is 17 residues. Germline V gene data show CDR1 as MNHEY and CDR2 as SMNVEV (reference sequence). V lost 6 bases to trimming and J lost 0 bases, with 20 bases between them. This CDR3 reads CASSRAPRRGNQETQYF. CDR3 coding DNA: TGTGCCAGCAGCAGGGCCCCTAGAAGGGGGAACCAAGAGACCCAGTACTTC.

V is TRBV10-2 and J is TRBJ2-7, with TRBD2 matching 11 bases. Germline CDR1 is WSHSY and CDR2 is SAAADI. Germline trimming cut 8 bases from V and 3 bases from J; bases unmatched to any gene: 21. The CDR3 covers 19 residues. The CDR3 DNA is TGCGCCAGCCCTACACGCGTAGGGACAACTAGCGGGAGTCTCTACGAGCAGTACTTC. Encoded protein: CASPTRVGTTSGSLYEQYF.

Details on this clone: Other DNA sequences from this sample encode an identical CDR3 as well. The chain carries TRBV5-1 and TRBJ2-5; tentatively, D is TRBD1 (6 bases). V was clipped by 4 bases and J by 2 bases, with 9 bases between them. Germline V CDR1 and CDR2: SGHRS, YFSETQ. This CDR3 has 13 residues. CDR3: CASSLGQQETQYF. The CDR3 DNA is TGCGCCAGCAGCCTCGGACAGCAAGAGACCCAGTACTTC.

The chain is built from TRBV11-2 and TRBJ1-1; 7 nucleotides line up with TRBD1. With V trimmed by 5 bases and J by 4 bases, 10 bases remained unmatched. The CDR3 is 15 residues long. Germline CDR1 reads SGHAT; CDR2 reads FQNNGV. The CDR3 protein is CASSLTGYGGTEAFF. CDR3 DNA: TGTGCCAGCAGCCTGACAGGGTACGGGGGCACTGAAGCTTTCTTT.

This clone occurred a few times. The chain recombines TRBV29-1 with TRBJ2-1; D is unresolved. V lost 4 bases and J lost 0, with 10 bases in between. This CDR3 is 14 amino acids long. Germline assignment: CDR1 SQVTM and CDR2 ANQGSEA. The CDR3 DNA follows: TGCAGCGTTGTGATACTTCTCTCCTACAATGAGCAGTTCTTC. Amino acids: CSVVILLSYNEQFF.

The genes are TRBV7-2 and TRBJ1-1, with D unclear. The CDR3 contains 14 residues. Trimming removed 4 bases from V and 0 bases from J, with 9 bases in between. Germline V gene sequence: CDR1 SGHTA, CDR2 FQGNSA. In nucleotides, the CDR3 is TGTGCCAGCAGCTACGAGGGTATGAACACTGAAGCTTTCTTT. Encoded protein: CASSYEGMNTEAFF.

This chain joins TRBV18 and TRBJ2-7; maybe TRBD2 (6 bases). The germline CDR1 and CDR2 sequences are KGHSH and LQKENI. The CDR3 loop spans 13 amino acids. V was shortened by 3 bases and J by 3 bases, with 9 bases between the two germline ends. In DNA, the CDR3 is TGTGCCAGCTCACCCCGACTAGACTACGAGCAGTACTTC. This codes for CASSPRLDYEQYF.